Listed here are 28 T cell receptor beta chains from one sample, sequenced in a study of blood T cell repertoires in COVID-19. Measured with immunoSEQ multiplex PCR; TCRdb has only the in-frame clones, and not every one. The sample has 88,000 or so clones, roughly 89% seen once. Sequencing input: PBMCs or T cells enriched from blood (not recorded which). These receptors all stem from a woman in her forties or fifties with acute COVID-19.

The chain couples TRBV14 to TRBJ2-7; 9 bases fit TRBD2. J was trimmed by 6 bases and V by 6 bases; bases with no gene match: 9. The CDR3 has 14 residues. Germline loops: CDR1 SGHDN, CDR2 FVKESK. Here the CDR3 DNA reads TGTGCCAGCAGGCAGACTAGCGGTGGTCTCGAGCAGTACTTC. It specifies CASRQTSGGLEQYF. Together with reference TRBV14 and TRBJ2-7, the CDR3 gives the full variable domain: EAGVTQFPSHSVIEKGQTVTLRCDPISGHDNLYWYRRVMGKEIKFLLHFVKESKQDESGMPNNRFLAERTGGTYSTLKVQPAELEDSGVYFCASRQTSGGLEQYFGPGTRLTVT.

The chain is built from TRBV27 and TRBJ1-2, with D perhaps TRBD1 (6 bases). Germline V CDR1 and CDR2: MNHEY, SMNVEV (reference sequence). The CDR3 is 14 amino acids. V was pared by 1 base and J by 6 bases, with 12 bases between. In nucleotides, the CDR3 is TGTGCCAGCAGTTTATACCGGCAGGGGCATGGCTACACCTTC. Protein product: CASSLYRQGHGYTF.

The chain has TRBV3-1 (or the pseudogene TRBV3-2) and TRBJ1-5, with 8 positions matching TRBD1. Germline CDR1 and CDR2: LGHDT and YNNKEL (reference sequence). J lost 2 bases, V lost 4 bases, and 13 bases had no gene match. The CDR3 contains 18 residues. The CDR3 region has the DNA TGTGCCAGCAGCCGGCTGTTGGACAGGGTAGTCCGCAATCAGCCCCAGCATTTT. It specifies CASSRLLDRVVRNQPQHF.

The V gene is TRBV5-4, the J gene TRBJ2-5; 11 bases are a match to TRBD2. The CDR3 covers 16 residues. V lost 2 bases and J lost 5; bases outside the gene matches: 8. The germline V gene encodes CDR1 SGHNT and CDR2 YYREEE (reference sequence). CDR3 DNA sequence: TGTGCCAGCAGCTTTAGCGGGAGGGCGACTTGGGAGACCCAGTACTTC. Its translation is CASSFSGRATWETQYF.

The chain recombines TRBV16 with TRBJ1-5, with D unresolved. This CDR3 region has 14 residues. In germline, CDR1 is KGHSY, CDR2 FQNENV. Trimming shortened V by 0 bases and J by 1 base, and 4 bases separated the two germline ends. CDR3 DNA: TGTGCCAGCAGCCAATCGGGCAGCAATCAGCCCCAGCATTTT. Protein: CASSQSGSNQPQHF. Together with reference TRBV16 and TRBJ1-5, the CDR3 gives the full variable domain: GEEVAQTPKHLVRGEGQKAKLYCAPIKGHSYVFWYQQVLKNEFKFLISFQNENVFDETGMPKERFSAKCLPNSPCSLEIQATKLEDSAVYFCASSQSGSNQPQHFGDGTRLSIL.

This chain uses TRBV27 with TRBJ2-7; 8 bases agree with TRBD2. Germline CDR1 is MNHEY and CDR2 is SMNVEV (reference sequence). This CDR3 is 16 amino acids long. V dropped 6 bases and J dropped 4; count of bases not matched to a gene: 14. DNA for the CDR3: TGTGCCAGCAGCCCTCGTCCGGGACTAGGAGGATACGAGCAGTACTTC. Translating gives CASSPRPGLGGYEQYF.

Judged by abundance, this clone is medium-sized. For the CDR3, the DNA is TGTGCCAGCAGCTTAGGGACCGGGGACCAGTACTTC. Its translation is CASSLGTGDQYF. This chain joins TRBV11-3 and TRBJ2-5; D is perhaps TRBD2 (5 bases). The CDR3 is made up of 12 amino acids. The V and J ends lost 1 base and 10 bases respectively, with 10 bases between them. Germline V lookup: CDR1 SGHNT, CDR2 YENEEA.

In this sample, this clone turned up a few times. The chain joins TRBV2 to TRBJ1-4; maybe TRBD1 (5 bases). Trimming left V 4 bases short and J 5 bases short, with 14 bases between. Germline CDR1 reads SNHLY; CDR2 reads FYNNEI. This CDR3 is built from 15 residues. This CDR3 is CASSVLQVENEKLFF. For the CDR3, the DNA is TGTGCCAGCAGTGTGCTACAGGTCGAAAATGAAAAACTGTTTTTT.

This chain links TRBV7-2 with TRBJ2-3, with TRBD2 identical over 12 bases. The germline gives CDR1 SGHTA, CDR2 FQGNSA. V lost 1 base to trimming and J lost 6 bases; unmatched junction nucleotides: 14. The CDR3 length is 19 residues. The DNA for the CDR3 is TGTGCCAGCAGCTTAGGGACTCTAGCGGGAGGGCCTGGTGGGGATACGCAGTATTTT. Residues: CASSLGTLAGGPGGDTQYF. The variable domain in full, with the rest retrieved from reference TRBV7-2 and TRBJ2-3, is GAGVSQSPSNKVTEKGKDVELRCDPISGHTALYWYRQSLGQGLEFLIYFQGNSAPDKSGLPSDRFSAERTGGSVSTLTIQRTQQEDSAVYLCASSLGTLAGGPGGDTQYFGPGTRLTVL.

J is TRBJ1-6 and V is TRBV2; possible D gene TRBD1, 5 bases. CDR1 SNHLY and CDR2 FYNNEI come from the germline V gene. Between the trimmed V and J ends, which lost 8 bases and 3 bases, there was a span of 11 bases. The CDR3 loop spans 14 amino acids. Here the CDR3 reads CASGRVNYNSPLHF. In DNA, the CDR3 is TGTGCCAGCGGCAGGGTTAACTATAATTCACCCCTCCACTTT. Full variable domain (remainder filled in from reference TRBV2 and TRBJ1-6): EPEVTQTPSHQVTQMGQEVILRCVPISNHLYFYWYRQILGQKVEFLVSFYNNEISEKSEIFDDQFSVERPDGSNFTLKIRSTKLEDSAMYFCASGRVNYNSPLHFGNGTRLTVT.

This CDR3 reads CASRQGVTGELFF. In DNA, the CDR3 is TGTGCCAGTAGACAGGGGGTCACCGGGGAGCTGTTTTTT. The chain is built from TRBV6-5 and TRBJ2-2, with 9 bases lining up with TRBD1. Trimming at V came to 9 bases and at J to 4 bases, leaving 3 bases not matched to a gene. The CDR3 extends over 13 amino acids. Germline V gene lookup returns CDR1 MNHEY and CDR2 SVGAGI.

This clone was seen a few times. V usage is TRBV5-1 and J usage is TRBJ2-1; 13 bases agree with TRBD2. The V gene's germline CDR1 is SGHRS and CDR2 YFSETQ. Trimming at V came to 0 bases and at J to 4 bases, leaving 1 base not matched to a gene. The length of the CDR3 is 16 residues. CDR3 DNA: TGCGCCAGCAGCTTGGGGGGACTAGCGGGATACAATGAGCAGTTCTTC. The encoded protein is CASSLGGLAGYNEQFF. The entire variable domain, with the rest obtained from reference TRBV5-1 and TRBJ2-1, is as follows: KAGVTQTPRYLIKTRGQQVTLSCSPISGHRSVSWYQQTPGQGLQFLFEYFSETQRNKGNFPGRFSGRQFSNSRSEMNVSTLELGDSALYLCASSLGGLAGYNEQFFGPGTRLTVL.

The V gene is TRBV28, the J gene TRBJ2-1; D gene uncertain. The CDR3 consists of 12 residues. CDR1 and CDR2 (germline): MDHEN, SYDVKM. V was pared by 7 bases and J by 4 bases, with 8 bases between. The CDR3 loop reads CASNTAYNEQFF. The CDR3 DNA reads TGTGCCAGCAACACAGCTTACAATGAGCAGTTCTTC.

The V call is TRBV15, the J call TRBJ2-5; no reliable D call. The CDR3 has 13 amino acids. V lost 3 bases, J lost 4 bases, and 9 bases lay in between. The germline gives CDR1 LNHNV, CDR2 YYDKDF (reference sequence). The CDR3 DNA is TGTGCCACCAGCAGCCAGAAACGAGAGACCCAGTACTTC. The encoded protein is CATSSQKRETQYF.

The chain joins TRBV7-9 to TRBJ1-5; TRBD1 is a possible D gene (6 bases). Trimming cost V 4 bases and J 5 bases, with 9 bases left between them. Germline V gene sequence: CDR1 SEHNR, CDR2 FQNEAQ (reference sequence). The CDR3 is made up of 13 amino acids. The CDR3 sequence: CASSSGQYQPQHF. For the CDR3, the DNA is TGTGCCAGCAGCTCAGGACAGTATCAGCCCCAGCATTTT.

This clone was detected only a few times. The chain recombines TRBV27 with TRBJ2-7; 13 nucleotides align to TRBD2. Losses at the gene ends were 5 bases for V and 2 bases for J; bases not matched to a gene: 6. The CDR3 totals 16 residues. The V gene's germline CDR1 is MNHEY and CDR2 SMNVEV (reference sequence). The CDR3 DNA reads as TGTGCCAGCAGTCCGGGACTAGCGGGATCAGCCTACGAGCAGTACTTC. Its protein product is CASSPGLAGSAYEQYF.

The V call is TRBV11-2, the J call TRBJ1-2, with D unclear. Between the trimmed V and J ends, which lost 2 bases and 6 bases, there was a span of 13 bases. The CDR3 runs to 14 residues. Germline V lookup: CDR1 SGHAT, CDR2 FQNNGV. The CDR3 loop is CASSLFGGADGYTF. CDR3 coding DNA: TGTGCCAGCAGCTTATTCGGAGGAGCGGATGGCTACACCTTC.

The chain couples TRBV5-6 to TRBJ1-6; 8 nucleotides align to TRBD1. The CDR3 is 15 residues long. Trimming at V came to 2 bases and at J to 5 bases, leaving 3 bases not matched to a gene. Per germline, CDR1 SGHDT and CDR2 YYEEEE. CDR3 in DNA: TGTGCCAGCAGCTTTGGGACAGGAGATAATTCACCCCTCCACTTT. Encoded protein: CASSFGTGDNSPLHF.

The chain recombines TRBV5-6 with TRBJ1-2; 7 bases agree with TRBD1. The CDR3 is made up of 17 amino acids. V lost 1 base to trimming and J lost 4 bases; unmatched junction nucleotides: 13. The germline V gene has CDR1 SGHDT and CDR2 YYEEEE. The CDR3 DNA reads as TGTGCCAGCAGCTTGCGGCCGACAGGGCTATTACCCTATGGCTACACCTTC. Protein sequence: CASSLRPTGLLPYGYTF.

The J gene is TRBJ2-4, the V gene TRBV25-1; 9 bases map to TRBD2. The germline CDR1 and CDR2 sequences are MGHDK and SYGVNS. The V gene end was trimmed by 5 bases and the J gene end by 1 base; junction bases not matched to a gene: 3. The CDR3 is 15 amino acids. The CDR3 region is CASSFSGSAKNIQYF. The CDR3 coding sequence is TGTGCCAGCAGTTTTAGCGGGAGTGCCAAAAACATTCAGTACTTC. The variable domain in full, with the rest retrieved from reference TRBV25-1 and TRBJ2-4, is EADIYQTPRYLVIGTGKKITLECSQTMGHDKMYWYQQDPGMELHLIHYSYGVNSTEKGDLSSESTVSRIRTEHFPLTLESARPSHTSQYLCASSFSGSAKNIQYFGAGTRLSVL.

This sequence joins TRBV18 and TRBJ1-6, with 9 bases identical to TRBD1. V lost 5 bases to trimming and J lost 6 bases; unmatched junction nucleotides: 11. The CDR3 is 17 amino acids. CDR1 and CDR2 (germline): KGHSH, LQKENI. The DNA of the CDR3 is TGTGCCAGCTCAAGCCCGGGACAGGGCTCTGGTAATTCACCCCTCCACTTT. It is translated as CASSSPGQGSGNSPLHF.

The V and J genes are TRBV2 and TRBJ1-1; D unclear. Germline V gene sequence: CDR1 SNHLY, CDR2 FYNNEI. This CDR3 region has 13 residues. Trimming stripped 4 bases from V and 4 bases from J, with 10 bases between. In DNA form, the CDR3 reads TGTGCCAGCAGTGTGTCACAGTTCACTGAAGCTTTCTTT. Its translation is CASSVSQFTEAFF.

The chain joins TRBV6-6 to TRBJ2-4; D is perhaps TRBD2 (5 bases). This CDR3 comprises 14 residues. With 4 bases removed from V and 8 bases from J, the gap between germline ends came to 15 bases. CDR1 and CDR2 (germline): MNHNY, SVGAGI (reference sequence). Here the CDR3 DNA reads TGTGCCAGCAGTTCGGGCCAGCGGTTCGACATTCAGTACTTC. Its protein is CASSSGQRFDIQYF.

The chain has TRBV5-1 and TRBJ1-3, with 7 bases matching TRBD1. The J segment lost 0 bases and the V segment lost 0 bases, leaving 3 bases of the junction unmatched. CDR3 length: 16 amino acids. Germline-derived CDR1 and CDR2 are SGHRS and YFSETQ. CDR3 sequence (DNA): TGCGCCAGCAGCTTGGGGGACAGAAACTCTGGAAACACCATATATTTT. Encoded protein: CASSLGDRNSGNTIYF. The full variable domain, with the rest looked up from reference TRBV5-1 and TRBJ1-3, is KAGVTQTPRYLIKTRGQQVTLSCSPISGHRSVSWYQQTPGQGLQFLFEYFSETQRNKGNFPGRFSGRQFSNSRSEMNVSTLELGDSALYLCASSLGDRNSGNTIYFGEGSWLTVV.

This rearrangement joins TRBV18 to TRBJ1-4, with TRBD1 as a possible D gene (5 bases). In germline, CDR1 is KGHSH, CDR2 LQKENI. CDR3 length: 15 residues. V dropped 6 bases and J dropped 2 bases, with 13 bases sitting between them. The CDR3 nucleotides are TGTGCCAGCTCGCAAACCGGGGGGACTAATGAAAAACTGTTTTTT. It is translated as CASSQTGGTNEKLFF.

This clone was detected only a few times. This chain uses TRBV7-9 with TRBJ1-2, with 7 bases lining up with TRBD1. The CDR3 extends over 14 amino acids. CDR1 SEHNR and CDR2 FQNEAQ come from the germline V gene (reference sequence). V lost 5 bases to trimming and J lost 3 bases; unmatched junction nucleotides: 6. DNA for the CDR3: TGTGCCAGCAGCCAAATCGGACAGGACTATGGCTACACCTTC. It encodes CASSQIGQDYGYTF.

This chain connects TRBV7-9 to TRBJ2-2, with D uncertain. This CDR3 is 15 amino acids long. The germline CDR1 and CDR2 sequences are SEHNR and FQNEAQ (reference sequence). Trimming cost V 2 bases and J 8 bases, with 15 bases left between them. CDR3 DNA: TGTGCCAGCAGCTTAATGGAAGGAGCAGAGGGGGAGCTGTTTTTT. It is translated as CASSLMEGAEGELFF.

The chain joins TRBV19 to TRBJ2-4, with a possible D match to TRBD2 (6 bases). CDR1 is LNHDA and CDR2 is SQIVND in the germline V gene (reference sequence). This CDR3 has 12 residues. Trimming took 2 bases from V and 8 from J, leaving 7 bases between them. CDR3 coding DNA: TGTGCCAGTAGTATATGGGGGGACATTCAGTACTTC. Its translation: CASSIWGDIQYF. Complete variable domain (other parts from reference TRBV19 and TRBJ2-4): DGGITQSPKYLFRKEGQNVTLSCEQNLNHDAMYWYRQDPGQGLRLIYYSQIVNDFQKGDIAEGYSVSREKKESFPLTVTSAQKNPTAFYLCASSIWGDIQYFGAGTRLSVL.